One sample yielded the 11 T cell receptor beta chains listed below, sequenced in a study of memory CD4+ T cells and cytomegalovirus serostatus (dated by TCRdb to about 2019). Single viable CD3+CD4+CD8-CD45RO+ cells were sorted as memory CD4+ T cells on a FACSAria II. Receptor amplification or capture employed the immunoSEQ multiplex PCR assay. Here the immuneACCESS table is served through TCRdb, limited to in-frame sequences with V and J called. Missing clones are a known gap in these copies; in checked studies unresolved V genes cover under half, and the rest lacks a known reason. In all, the sample holds approximately 70,000 clones, and 60% to 85% of those were seen once. Roughly 5% of the sample lies in the top ten. The specimen was memory CD4+ T cells from blood. The source of these receptors is an adult in good health and CMV-seropositive.

The gene calls are TRBV4-2 and TRBJ1-2; tentative D call: TRBD1 (5 bases). The CDR3 contains 14 residues. Germline V lookup: CDR1 LGHNA, CDR2 YNFKEQ. Trimming removed 0 bases from V and 5 bases from J, with 10 bases in between. The CDR3 loop is CASSQDIQGYGYTF. CDR3 bases: TGTGCCAGCAGCCAAGATATTCAGGGTTATGGCTACACCTTC.

The chain couples TRBV5-1 to TRBJ1-6, with 7 bases matching TRBD1. CDR3 length equals 14 residues. V shed 4 bases, J shed 5 bases, and the junction held 3 bases outside the gene matches. Germline CDR1 and CDR2: SGHRS and YFSETQ. The CDR3 DNA follows: TGCGCCAGCAGCCCGGGACAGAATAATTCACCCCTCCACTTT. It is translated as CASSPGQNNSPLHF. Supplemented by reference TRBV5-1 and TRBJ1-6, the full variable domain reads KAGVTQTPRYLIKTRGQQVTLSCSPISGHRSVSWYQQTPGQGLQFLFEYFSETQRNKGNFPGRFSGRQFSNSRSEMNVSTLELGDSALYLCASSPGQNNSPLHFGNGTRLTVT.

This clone was counted a few times. V gene TRBV7-9 combines with J gene TRBJ2-3; D uncertain. The CDR3 extends over 13 amino acids. The germline V and J ends were trimmed by 6 bases and 0 bases, with 7 bases remaining between them. Germline-derived CDR1 and CDR2 are SEHNR and FQNEAQ (reference sequence). CDR3 bases: TGTGCCAGCAGGCCGAAGAGCACAGATACGCAGTATTTT. Its translation is CASRPKSTDTQYF.

This chain links TRBV30 with TRBJ1-6; weak D call: TRBD1 (5 bases). The germline CDR1 and CDR2 sequences are GTSNPN and SVGIG (reference sequence). The CDR3 covers 14 residues. V was pared by 3 bases and J by 10 bases, with 16 bases between. CDR3: CAWRDQGSWSPLHF. The CDR3 nucleotides read TGTGCCTGGAGAGACCAGGGTAGTTGGTCACCCCTCCACTTT.

V is TRBV5-4 and J is TRBJ1-3; perhaps TRBD1 as D (5 bases). This CDR3 is 16 amino acids long. Germline lookup yields CDR1 SGHNT and CDR2 YYREEE (reference sequence). Between the trimmed V and J ends, which lost 4 bases and 0 bases, there was a span of 14 bases. As DNA, the CDR3 is TGTGCCAGCAGCGGGGGACTGACGAGCTCTGGAAACACCATATATTTT. Translating gives CASSGGLTSSGNTIYF.

This chain links TRBV6-1 with TRBJ2-7; D perhaps matches TRBD1 (6 bases). The CDR3 contains 14 residues. With 5 bases removed from V and 2 bases from J, the gap between germline ends came to 13 bases. Germline V gene lookup returns CDR1 MNHNS and CDR2 SASEGT. The CDR3: CASSPPGAAYEQYF. The CDR3 region has the DNA TGTGCCAGCAGTCCCCCAGGGGCGGCCTACGAGCAGTACTTC.

Within the sample, this clone is medium-sized. The chain links TRBV18 to TRBJ1-3, with D unresolved. From germline, CDR1 is KGHSH and CDR2 LQKENI. V was cut by 3 bases and J by 2 bases, with 14 bases left in between. CDR3 length: 16 amino acids. The CDR3 coding sequence is TGTGCCAGCTCACCTAGGGCCCCGGACGCTGGAAACACCATATATTTT. Amino acid sequence: CASSPRAPDAGNTIYF. Full variable domain (rest looked up from reference TRBV18 and TRBJ1-3): NAGVMQNPRHLVRRRGQEARLRCSPMKGHSHVYWYRQLPEEGLKFMVYLQKENIIDESGMPKERFSAEFPKEGPSILRIQQVVRGDSAAYFCASSPRAPDAGNTIYFGEGSWLTVV.

V gene TRBV15 combines with J gene TRBJ2-7; D gene ambiguous. This CDR3 spans 15 amino acids. Germline V gene lookup returns CDR1 LNHNV and CDR2 YYDKDF (reference sequence). Trimming pared 0 bases from V and 3 bases from J, leaving 12 bases between. CDR3 in DNA: TGTGCCACCAGCAGAGAGCTTAGTGCCTACTACGAGCAGTACTTC. Protein: CATSRELSAYYEQYF.

V usage is TRBV11-2 and J usage is TRBJ2-7, with 7 positions matching TRBD2. V lost 0 bases and J lost 1; bases outside the gene matches: 6. Looked up from germline, CDR1 is SGHAT and CDR2 is FQNNGV. There are 16 residues in the CDR3. The CDR3 DNA reads TGTGCCAGCAGCTTAGACGCGGGAGCGTTGTCCTACGAGCAGTACTTC. As protein: CASSLDAGALSYEQYF.

This rearrangement joins TRBV7-2 to TRBJ1-1; 8 bases match TRBD1. Germline V gene data show CDR1 as SGHTA and CDR2 as FQGNSA. V shed 6 bases, J shed 6 bases, and the junction held 6 bases outside the gene matches. The CDR3 totals 13 residues. The CDR3 loop is CASRRDRLSEAFF. Written as DNA, the CDR3 is TGTGCCAGCAGGAGGGACAGGTTATCTGAAGCTTTCTTT.

CDR3 amino acids: CASSLVEGKLFF. CDR3 bases: TGTGCCAGCAGTTTGGTAGAAGGAAAACTGTTTTTT. This chain uses TRBV28 with TRBJ1-4; D uncertain. The CDR3 runs 12 residues. Germline CDR1 and CDR2: MDHEN and SYDVKM. V lost 3 bases and J lost 10, with 9 bases in between.